What follows describes a single T cell receptor (beta chain). Its specificity is unknown. This sample is drawn from a study of beta chain features in type 1 diabetes. Study-wide background: The patient and healthy donor groups were comparable for age, gender and cell yields.

Since all of the isolated RNA was reverse transcribed, expressed TCRB transcripts were what got sequenced. The protocol was immunoSEQ multiplex PCR, while the TCRdb copy is restricted to in-frame clones and leaves out a portion. The table lists about 290,000 clones, around 7.3% of them singletons. The study's findings and limits: VDJ junctions sequenced from type 1 diabetes patients showed fewer insertions and more deletions.

V was shortened by 6 bases and J by 4 bases, with 10 bases between the two germline ends. The CDR3 runs to 13 residues. Germline V gene data show CDR1 as SNHLY and CDR2 as FYNNEI. V usage is TRBV2 and J usage is TRBJ1-3; possibly TRBD1 for D (6 bases). The clonotype comes from a woman under 30 in good health. The sample comprised central memory CD4+ T cells from blood. Here the CDR3 DNA reads TGTGCCAGCAGACAGGGAGAGGGAAACACCATATATTTT. Protein product: CASRQGEGNTIYF.